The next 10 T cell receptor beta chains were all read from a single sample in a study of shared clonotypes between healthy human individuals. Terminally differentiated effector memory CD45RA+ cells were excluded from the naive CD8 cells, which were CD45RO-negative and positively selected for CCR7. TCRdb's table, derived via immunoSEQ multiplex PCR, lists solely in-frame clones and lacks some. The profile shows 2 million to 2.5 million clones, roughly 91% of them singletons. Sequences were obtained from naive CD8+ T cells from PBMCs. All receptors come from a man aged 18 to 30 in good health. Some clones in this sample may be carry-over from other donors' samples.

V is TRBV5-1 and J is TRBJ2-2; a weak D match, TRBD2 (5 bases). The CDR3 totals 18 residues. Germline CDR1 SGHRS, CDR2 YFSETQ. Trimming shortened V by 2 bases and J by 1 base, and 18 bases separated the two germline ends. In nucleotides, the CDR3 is TGCGCCAGCAGCTTCGGCCGCGGCGGGCCCCTGAACACCGGGGAGCTGTTTTTT. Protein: CASSFGRGGPLNTGELFF.

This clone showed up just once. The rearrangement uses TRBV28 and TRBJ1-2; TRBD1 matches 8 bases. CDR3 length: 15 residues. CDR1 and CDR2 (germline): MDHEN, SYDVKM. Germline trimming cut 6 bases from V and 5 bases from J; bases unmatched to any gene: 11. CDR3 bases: TGTGCCAGCAGCCTCACAGGGGGGGTTAGTTATGGCTACACCTTC. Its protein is CASSLTGGVSYGYTF.

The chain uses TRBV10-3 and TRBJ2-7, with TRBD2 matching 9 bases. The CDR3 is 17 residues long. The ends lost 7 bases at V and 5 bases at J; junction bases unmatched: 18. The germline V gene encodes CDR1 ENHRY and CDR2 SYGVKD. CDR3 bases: TGTGCCATCATGGGCTCGCCAGCCGGGACTAGCAACCACGAGCAGTACTTC. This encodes CAIMGSPAGTSNHEQYF.

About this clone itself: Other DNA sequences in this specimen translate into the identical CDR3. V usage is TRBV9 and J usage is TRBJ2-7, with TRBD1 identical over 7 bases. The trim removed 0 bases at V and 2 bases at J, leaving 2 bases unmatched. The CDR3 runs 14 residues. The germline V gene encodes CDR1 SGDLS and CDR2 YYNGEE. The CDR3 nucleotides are TGTGCCAGCAGCGTAGGAGGACAGGCCTACGAGCAGTACTTC. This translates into CASSVGGQAYEQYF.

Here the CDR3 DNA reads TGTGCCAGCAGCTGGACTAGCGGGACCCGCGATGAGCAGTTCTTC. Its protein is CASSWTSGTRDEQFF. The genes are TRBV7-9 and TRBJ2-1; 12 bases are shared with TRBD2. Germline assignment: CDR1 SEHNR and CDR2 FQNEAQ (reference sequence). This CDR3 region has 15 residues. V lost 4 bases to trimming and J lost 8 bases; unmatched junction nucleotides: 6.

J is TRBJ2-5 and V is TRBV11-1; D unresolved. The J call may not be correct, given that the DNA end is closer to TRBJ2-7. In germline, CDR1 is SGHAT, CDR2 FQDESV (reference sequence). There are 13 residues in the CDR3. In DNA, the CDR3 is TGTGCCAGCAGCTTACGGCGGACCTACGAGCAGTACTTC. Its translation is CASSLRRTYEQYF.

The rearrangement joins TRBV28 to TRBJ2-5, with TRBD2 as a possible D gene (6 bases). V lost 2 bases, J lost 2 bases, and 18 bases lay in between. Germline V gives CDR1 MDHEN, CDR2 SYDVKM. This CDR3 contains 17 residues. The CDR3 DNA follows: TGTGCCAGCAGTTTAAATATCTTGTGGGGGGTACAAGAGACCCAGTACTTC. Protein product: CASSLNILWGVQETQYF.

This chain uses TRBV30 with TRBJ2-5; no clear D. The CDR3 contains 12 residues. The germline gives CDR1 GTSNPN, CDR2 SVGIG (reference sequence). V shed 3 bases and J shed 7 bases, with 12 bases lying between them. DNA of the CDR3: TGTGCCTGGAGCTTAGGAGATGGGACCCAGTACTTC. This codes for CAWSLGDGTQYF.

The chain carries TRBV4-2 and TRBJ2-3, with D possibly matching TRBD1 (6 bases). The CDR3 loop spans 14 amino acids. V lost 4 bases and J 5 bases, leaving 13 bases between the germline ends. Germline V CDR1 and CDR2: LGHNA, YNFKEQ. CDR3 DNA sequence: TGTGCCAGCAGCCCAGGTCAGGGGATAGATACGCAGTATTTT. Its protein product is CASSPGQGIDTQYF.

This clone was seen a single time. The CDR3 sequence: CASSLAGDGQTQYF. For the CDR3, the DNA is TGTGCCAGCAGCTTGGCGGGGGACGGCCAGACCCAGTACTTC. The V call is TRBV5-4, the J call TRBJ2-5, with D perhaps TRBD2 (6 bases). Germline assignment: CDR1 SGHNT and CDR2 YYREEE (reference sequence). Trimming took off 0 bases at V and 6 bases at J, with 12 bases between the two ends. CDR3 length equals 14 residues.